This record concerns one T cell receptor (beta chain) sequence. The data belong to a study of blood T cell repertoires in COVID-19. Study as a whole: Some COVID-19 samples were acute and others convalescent; all came from the United States, Italy and Spain. The analysed material was cDNA or gDNA that came from T cells, B-cell-depleted T cells, or PBMCs.

Seattle patient enrollment occurred during active infection, with longitudinal follow-up thereafter. In the source study's methods: Estimates of nucleated cell counts were drawn from the amplification of reference gene primers. Profiled with immunoSEQ multiplex PCR; TCRdb holds only in-frame clones, not every one. V, J and clone size are those of that table, while D and trimming were read from the DNA. Here the sample spans about 130,000 clones, roughly 77% being singletons. The TCR was taken from an older woman with COVID-19, enrolled during active disease. Sequencing used peripheral blood.

CDR3 in amino acids: CASSLAGGTEAFF. CDR3 coding DNA: TGTGCCAGCAGTCTGGCAGGGGGCACTGAAGCTTTCTTT. The chain couples TRBV28 to TRBJ1-1; 7 bases align to TRBD1. CDR3 length: 13 residues. Germline trimming cut 5 bases from V and 4 bases from J; bases unmatched to any gene: 4. Germline V CDR1 and CDR2: MDHEN, SYDVKM. The full variable domain, in which reference TRBV28 and TRBJ1-1 provide the parts outside the CDR3, is DVKVTQSSRYLVKRTGEKVFLECVQDMDHENMFWYRQDPGLGLRLIYFSYDVKMKEKGDIPEGYSVSREKKERFSLILESASTNQTSMYLCASSLAGGTEAFFGQGTRLTVV.